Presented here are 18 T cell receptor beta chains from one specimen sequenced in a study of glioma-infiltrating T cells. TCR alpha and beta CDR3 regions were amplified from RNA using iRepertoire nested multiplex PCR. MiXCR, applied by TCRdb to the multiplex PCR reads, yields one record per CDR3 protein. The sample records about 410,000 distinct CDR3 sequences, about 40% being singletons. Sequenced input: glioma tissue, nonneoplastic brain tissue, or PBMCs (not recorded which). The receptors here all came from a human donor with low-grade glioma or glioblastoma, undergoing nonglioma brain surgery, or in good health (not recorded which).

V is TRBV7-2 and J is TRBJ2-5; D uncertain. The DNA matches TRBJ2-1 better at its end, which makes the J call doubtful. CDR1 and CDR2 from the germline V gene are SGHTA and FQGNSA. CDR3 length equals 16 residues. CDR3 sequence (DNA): TGTGCCAGCAGCTTAGTACCAGAGAGCTCCTACAATGAGCAGTTCTTC. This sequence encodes CASSLVPESSYNEQFF.

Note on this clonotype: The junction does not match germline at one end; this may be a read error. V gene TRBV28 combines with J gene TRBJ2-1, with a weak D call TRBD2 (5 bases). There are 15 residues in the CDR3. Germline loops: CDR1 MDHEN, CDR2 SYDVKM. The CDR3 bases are TGTTCCAGCAGTTTCCTAGCTACCTCCTACAATGAGCAGTTCTTC. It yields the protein CSSSFLATSYNEQFF.

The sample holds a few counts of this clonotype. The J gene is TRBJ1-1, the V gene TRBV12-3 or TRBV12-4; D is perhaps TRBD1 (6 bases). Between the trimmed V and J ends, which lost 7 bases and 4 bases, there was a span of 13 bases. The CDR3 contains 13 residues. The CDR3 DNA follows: TGTGCCAGCACTCCAGGGGTTACCACTGAAGCTTTCTTT. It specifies CASTPGVTTEAFF.

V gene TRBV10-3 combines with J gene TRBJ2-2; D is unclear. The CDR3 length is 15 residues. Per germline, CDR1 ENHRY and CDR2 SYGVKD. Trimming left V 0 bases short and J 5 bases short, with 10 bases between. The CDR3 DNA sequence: TGTGCCATCAGTGAGTCCCTTCCTCCTACCGGGGAGCTGTTTTTT. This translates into CAISESLPPTGELFF.

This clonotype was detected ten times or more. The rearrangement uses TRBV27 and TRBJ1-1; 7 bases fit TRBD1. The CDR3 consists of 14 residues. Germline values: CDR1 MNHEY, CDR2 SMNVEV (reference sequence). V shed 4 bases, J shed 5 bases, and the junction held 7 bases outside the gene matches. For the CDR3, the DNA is TGTGCCAGCAGTTCGTTCGACAGGGTTACTGAAGCTTTCTTT. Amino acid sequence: CASSSFDRVTEAFF.

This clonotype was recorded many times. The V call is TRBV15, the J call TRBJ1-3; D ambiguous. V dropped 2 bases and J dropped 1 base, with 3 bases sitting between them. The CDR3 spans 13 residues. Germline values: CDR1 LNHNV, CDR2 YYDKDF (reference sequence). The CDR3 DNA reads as TGTGCCACCAGCAGATTATCTGGAAACACCATATATTTT. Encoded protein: CATSRLSGNTIYF. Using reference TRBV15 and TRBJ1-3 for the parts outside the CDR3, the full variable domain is DAMVIQNPRYQVTQFGKPVTLSCSQTLNHNVMYWYQQKSSQAPKLLFHYYDKDFNNEADTPDNFQSRRPNTSFCFLDIRSPGLGDTAMYLCATSRLSGNTIYFGEGSWLTVV.

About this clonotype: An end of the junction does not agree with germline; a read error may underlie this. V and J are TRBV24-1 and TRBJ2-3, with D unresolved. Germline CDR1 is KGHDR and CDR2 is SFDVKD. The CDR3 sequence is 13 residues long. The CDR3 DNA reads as TGTGCCGCCAGTGATTTTGTCAGCGATACGCAGTATTTT. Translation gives CAASDFVSDTQYF.

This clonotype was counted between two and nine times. The CDR3 DNA follows: TGTGCCAGCAGTAAAACAGGGGGCAATCAGCCCCAGCATTTT. Translating gives CASSKTGGNQPQHF. This chain uses TRBV6-1 with TRBJ1-5; TRBD1 matches at 7 bases. The CDR3 has 14 residues. J was trimmed by 2 bases and V by 5 bases; bases with no gene match: 3. The germline V gene has CDR1 MNHNS and CDR2 SASEGT.

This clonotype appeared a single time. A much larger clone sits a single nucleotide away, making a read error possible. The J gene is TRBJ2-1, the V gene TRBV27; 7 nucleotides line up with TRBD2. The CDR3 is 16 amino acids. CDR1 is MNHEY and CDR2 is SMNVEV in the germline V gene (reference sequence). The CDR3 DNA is TGTGCCAGCGGTTTCCCGGGGAGCGGGAAGTCGAATGAGCAGTTCTTC. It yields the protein CASGFPGSGKSNEQFF.

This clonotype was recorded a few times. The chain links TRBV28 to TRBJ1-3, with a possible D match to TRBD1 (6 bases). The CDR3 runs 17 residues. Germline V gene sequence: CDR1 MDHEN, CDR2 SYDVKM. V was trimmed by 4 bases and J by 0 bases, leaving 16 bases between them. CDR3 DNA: TGTGCCAGCAGTTCCAGCGACAGGTTCGGCTCTGGAAACACCATATATTTT. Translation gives CASSSSDRFGSGNTIYF.

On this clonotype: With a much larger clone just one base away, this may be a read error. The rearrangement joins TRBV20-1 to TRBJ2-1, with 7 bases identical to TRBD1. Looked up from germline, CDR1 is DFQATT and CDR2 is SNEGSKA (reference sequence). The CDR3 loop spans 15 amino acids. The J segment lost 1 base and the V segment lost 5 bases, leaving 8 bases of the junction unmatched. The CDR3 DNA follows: TGCAGTGCTTTAGACAGGGTGAAATCCTACAATGAGCAGTTCTTC. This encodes CSALDRVKSYNEQFF.

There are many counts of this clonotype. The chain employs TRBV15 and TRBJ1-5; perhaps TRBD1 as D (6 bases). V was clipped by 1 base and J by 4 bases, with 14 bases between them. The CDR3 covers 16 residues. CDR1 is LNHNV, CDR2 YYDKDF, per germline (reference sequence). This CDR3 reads CATSRVPDRKNQPQHF. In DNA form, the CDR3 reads TGTGCCACCAGCAGAGTGCCTGACAGGAAGAATCAGCCCCAGCATTTT.

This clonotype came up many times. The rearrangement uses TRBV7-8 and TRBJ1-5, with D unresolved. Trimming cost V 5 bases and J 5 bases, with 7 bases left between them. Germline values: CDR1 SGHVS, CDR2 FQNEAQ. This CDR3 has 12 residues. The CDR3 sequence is CASSARYQPQHF. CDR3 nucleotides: TGTGCCAGCAGCGCTAGATATCAGCCCCAGCATTTT.

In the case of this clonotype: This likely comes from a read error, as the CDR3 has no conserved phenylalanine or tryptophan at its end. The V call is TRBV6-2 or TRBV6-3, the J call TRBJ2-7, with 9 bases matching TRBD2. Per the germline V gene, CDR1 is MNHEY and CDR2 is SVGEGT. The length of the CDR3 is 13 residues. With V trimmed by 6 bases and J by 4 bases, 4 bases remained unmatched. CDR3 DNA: TGTGCCAGCAGATGGACTAGCGAGTACGAGCAGTACTCC. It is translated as CASRWTSEYEQYS.

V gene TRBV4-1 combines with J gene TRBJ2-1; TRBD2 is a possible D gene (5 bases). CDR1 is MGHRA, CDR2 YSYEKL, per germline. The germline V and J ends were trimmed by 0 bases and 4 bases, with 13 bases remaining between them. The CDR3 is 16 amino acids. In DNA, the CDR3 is TGCGCCAGCAGCCAAGAGGTAGCGTGTAATTACAATGAGCAGTTCTTC. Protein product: CASSQEVACNYNEQFF.

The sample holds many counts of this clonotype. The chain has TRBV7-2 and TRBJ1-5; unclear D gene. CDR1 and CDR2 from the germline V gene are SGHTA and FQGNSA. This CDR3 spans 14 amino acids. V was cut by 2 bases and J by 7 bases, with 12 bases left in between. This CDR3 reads CASSLRTVGQPQHF. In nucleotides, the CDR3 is TGTGCCAGCAGCTTACGAACCGTCGGGCAGCCCCAGCATTTT.

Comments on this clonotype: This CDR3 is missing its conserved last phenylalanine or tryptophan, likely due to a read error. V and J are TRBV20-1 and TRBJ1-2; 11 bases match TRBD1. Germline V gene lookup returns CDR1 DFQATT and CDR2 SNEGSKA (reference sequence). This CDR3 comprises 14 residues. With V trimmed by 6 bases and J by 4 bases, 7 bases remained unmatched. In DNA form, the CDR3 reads TGCAGTGCAAGCCTGGACAGGGGGCTCTATGGCTACACCCTC. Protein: CSASLDRGLYGYTL.

DNA for the CDR3: TGCAGTGCTAGAGCCCGGGGGCTCGCCTACAATGAGCAGTTCTTC. It yields the protein CSARARGLAYNEQFF. This rearrangement joins TRBV20-1 to TRBJ2-1; D is tentatively TRBD1 or TRBD2 (6 bases each). The CDR3 runs 15 residues. Germline V gene sequence: CDR1 DFQATT, CDR2 SNEGSKA (reference sequence). Between the trimmed V and J ends, which lost 1 base and 2 bases, there was a span of 12 bases.